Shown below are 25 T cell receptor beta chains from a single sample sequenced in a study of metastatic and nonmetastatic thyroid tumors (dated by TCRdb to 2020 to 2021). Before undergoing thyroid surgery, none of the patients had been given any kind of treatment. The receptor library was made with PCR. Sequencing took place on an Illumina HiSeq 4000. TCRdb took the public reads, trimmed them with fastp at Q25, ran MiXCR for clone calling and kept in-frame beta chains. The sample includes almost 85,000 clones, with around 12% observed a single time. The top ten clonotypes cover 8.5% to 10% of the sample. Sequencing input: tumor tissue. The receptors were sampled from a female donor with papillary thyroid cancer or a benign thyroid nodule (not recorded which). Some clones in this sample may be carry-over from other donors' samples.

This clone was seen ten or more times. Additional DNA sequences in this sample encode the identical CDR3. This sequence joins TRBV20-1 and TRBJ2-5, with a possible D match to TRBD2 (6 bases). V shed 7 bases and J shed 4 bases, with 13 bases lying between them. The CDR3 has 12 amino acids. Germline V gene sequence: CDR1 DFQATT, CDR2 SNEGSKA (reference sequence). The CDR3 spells CSVGEAGETQYF. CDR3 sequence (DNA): TGCAGTGTCGGGGAGGCGGGAGAGACCCAGTACTTC.

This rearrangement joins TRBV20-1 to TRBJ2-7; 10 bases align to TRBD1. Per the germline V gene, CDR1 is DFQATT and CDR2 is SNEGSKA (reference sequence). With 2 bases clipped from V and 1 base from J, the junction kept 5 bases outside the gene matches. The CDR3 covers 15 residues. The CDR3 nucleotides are TGCAGTGCTAGATTCGGGACAGGGGCGTCCTACGAGCAGTACTTC. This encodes CSARFGTGASYEQYF.

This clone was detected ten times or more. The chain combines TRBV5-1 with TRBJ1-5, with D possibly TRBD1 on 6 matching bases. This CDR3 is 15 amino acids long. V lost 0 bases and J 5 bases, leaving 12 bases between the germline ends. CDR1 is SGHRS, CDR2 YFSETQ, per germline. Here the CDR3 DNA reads TGCGCCAGCAGCTTGGGAACAGGGCCCCATCAGCCCCAGCATTTT. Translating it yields CASSLGTGPHQPQHF.

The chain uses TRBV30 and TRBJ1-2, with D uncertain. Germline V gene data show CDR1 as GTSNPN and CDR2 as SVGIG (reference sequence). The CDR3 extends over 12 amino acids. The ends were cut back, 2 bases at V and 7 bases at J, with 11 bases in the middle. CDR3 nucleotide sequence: TGTGCCTGGAGTCAGGTGGCCGTTGGCTACACCTTC. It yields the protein CAWSQVAVGYTF. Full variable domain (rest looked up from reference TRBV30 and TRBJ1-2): SQTIHQWPATLVQPVGSPLSLECTVEGTSNPNLYWYRQAAGRGLQLLFYSVGIGQISSEVPQNLSASRPQDRQFILSSKKLLLSDSGFYLCAWSQVAVGYTFGSGTRLTVV.

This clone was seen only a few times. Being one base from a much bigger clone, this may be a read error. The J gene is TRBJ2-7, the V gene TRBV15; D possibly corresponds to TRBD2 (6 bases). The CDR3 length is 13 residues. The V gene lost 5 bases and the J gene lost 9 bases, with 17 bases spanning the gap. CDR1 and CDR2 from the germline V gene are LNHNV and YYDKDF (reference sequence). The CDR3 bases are TGTGCCACCAGCCCGGGCCGGTGGGGAGGGCAGTACTTC. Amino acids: CATSPGRWGGQYF.

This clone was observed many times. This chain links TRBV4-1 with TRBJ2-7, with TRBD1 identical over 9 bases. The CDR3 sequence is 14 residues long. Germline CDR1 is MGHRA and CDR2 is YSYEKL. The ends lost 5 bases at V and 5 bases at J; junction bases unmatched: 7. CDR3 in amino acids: CASSTRDRVDEQYF. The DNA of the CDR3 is TGCGCCAGCAGCACCCGGGACAGGGTCGACGAGCAGTACTTC.

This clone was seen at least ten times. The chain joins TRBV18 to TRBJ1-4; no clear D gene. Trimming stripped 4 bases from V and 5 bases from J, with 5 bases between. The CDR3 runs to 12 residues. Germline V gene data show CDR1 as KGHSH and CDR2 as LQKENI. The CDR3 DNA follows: TGTGCCAGCTCACTCCGAAATGAAAAACTGTTTTTT. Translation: CASSLRNEKLFF.

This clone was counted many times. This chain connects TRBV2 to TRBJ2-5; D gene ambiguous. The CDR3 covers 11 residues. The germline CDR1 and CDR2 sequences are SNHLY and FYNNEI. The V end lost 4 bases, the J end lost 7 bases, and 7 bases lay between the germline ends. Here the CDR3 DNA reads TGTGCCAGCAGTGGGGAAGGGACCCAGTACTTC. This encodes CASSGEGTQYF.

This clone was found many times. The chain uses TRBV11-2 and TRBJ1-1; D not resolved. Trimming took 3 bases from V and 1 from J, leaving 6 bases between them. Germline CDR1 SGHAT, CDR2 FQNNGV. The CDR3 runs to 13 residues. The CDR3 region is CASSFEENTEAFF. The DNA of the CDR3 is TGTGCCAGCAGCTTTGAGGAGAACACTGAAGCTTTCTTT.

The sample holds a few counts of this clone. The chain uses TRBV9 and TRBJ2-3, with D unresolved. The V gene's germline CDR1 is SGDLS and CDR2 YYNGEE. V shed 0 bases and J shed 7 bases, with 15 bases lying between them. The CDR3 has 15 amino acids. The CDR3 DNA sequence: TGTGCCAGCAGCGTAGCCACTGGCGCCGAACATACGCAGTATTTT. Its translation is CASSVATGAEHTQYF.

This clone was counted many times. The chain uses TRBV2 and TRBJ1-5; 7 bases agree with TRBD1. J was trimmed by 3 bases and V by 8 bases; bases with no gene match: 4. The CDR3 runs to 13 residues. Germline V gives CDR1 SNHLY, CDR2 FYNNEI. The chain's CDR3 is CASGGTANQPQHF. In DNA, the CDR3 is TGTGCCAGCGGTGGGACAGCCAATCAGCCCCAGCATTTT.

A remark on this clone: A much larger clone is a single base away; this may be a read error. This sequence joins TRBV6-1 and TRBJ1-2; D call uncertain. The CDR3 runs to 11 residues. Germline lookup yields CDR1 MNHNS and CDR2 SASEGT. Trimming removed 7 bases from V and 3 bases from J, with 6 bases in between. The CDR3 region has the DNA TGTGCCAGCATTCGATACTATGGCTACACCTTC. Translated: CASIRYYGYTF.

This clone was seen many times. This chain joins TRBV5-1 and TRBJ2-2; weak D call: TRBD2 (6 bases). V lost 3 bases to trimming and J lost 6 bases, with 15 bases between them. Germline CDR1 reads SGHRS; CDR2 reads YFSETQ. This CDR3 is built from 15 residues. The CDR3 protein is CASSSRGGPAGELFF. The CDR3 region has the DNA TGCGCCAGCAGCTCCAGAGGAGGGCCCGCCGGGGAGCTGTTTTTT.

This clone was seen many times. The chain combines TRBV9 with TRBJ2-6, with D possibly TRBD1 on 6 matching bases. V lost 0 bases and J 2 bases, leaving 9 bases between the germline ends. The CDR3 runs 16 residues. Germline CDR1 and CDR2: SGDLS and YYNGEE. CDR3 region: CASSVAGDAGANVLTF. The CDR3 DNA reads TGTGCCAGCAGCGTAGCAGGGGACGCTGGGGCCAACGTCCTGACTTTC.

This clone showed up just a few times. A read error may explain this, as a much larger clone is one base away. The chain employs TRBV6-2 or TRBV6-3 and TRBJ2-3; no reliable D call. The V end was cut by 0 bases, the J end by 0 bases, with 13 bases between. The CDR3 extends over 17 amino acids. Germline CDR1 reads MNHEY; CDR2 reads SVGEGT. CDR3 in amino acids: CASSYSNRSWSTDTQYF. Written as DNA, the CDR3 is TGTGCCAGCAGTTACTCAAATAGGAGTTGGAGCACAGATACGCAGTATTTT.

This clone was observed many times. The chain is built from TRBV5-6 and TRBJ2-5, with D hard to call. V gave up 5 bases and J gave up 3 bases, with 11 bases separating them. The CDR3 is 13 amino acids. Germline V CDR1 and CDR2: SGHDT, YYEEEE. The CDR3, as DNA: TGTGCCAGCAGTTTGAGGAGTAAAGAGACCCAGTACTTC. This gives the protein CASSLRSKETQYF.

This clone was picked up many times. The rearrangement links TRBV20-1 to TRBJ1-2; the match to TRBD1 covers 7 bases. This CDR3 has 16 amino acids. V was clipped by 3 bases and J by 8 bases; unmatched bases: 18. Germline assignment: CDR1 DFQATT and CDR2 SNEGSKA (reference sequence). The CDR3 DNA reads TGCAGTGCTAGTAGGGGGAGATTGACAGGGAGGAACGGCTACACCTTC. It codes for CSASRGRLTGRNGYTF.

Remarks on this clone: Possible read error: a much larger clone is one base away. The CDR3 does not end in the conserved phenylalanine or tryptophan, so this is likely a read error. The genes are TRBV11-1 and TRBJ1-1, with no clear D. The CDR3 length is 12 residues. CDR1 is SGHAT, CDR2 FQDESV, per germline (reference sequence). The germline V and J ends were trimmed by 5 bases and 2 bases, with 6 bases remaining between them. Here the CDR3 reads CASSHINTEAFS. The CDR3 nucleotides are TGTGCCAGCAGCCACATTAACACTGAAGCTTTCTCT.

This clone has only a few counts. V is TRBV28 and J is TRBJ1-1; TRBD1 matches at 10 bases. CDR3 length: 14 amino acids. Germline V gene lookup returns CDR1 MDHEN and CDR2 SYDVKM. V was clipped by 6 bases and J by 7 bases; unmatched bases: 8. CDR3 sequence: CASRDWTGGGEAFF. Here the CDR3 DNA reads TGTGCCAGCAGGGATTGGACAGGGGGGGGTGAAGCTTTCTTT.

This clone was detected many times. DNA of the CDR3: TGTGCCAGTAGTCCTCGCAGGGGTGGAGGAAACACCATATATTTT. Translating gives CASSPRRGGGNTIYF. The chain has TRBV19 and TRBJ1-3; a possible D gene is TRBD1 (6 bases). The ends were cut back, 5 bases at V and 4 bases at J, with 15 bases in the middle. Germline V gives CDR1 LNHDA, CDR2 SQIVND (reference sequence). This CDR3 has 15 residues.

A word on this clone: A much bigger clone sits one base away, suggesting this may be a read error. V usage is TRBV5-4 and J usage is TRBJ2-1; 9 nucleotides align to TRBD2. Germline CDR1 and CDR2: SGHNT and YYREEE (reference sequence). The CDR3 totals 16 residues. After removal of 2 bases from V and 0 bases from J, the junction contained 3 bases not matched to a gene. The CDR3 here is CASSFLAGYSYNEQFF. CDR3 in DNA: TGTGCCAGCAGCTTCCTAGCGGGATACTCCTACAATGAGCAGTTCTTC.

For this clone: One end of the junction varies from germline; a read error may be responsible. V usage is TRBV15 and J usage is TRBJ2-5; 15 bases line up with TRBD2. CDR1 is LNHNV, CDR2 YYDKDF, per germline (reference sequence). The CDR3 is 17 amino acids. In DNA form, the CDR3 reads TGTGTCACCAGCACCCAACCTGGGACTAGCGGGAGGGAGACCCAGTACTTC. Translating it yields CVTSTQPGTSGRETQYF. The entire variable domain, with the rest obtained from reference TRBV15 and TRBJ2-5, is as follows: DAMVIQNPRYQVTQFGKPVTLSCSQTLNHNVMYWYQQKSSQAPKLLFHYYDKDFNNEADTPDNFQSRRPNTSFCFLDIRSPGLGDTAMYLCVTSTQPGTSGRETQYFGPGTRLLVL.

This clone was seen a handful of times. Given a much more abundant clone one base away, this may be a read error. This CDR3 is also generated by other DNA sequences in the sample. CDR3 coding DNA: TGTGCCAGCAGCAGGGTGAACACCGGGGAGCTGTTTTTT. It specifies CASSRVNTGELFF. This rearrangement joins TRBV9 to TRBJ2-2; unclear D gene. Germline V CDR1 and CDR2: SGDLS, YYNGEE. Trimming shortened V by 4 bases and J by 1 base, and 5 bases separated the two germline ends. The CDR3 consists of 13 residues.

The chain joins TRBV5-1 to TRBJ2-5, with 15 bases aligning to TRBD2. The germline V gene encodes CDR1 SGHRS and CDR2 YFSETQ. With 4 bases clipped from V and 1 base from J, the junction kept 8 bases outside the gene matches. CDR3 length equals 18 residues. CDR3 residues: CASSPRTSGRAVQETQYF. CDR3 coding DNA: TGCGCCAGCAGCCCCCGGACTAGCGGGAGGGCCGTCCAAGAGACCCAGTACTTC.

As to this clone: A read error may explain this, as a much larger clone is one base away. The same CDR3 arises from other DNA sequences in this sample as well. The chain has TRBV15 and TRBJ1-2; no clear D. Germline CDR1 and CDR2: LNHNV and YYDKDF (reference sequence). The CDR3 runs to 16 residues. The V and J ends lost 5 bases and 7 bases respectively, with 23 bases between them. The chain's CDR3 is CATSPRPPTLNGGYTF. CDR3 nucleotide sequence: TGTGCCACCAGCCCCCGACCCCCCACATTGAATGGTGGCTACACCTTC.